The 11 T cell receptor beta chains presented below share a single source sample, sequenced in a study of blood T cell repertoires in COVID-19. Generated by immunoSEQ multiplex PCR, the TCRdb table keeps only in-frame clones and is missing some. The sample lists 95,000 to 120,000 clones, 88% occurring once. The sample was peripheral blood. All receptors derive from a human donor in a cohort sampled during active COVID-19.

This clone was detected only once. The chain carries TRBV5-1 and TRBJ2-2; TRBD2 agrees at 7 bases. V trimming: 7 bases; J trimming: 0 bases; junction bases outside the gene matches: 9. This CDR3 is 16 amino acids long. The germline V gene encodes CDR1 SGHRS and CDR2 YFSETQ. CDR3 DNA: TGCGCCAGCCACCCCTATAGCGGGTCGAACACCGGGGAGCTGTTTTTT. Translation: CASHPYSGSNTGELFF.

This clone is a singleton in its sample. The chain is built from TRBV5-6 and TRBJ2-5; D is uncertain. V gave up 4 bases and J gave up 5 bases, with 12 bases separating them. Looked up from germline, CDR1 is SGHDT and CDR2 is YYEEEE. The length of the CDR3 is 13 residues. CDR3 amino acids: CASSQRPEETQYF. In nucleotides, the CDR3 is TGTGCCAGCAGCCAGAGGCCGGAGGAGACCCAGTACTTC.

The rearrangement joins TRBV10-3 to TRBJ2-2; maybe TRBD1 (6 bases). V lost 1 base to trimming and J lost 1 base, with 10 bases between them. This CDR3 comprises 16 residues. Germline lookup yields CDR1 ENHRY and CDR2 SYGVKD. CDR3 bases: TGTGCCATCAGTGAGTGGGGACACCTGAACACCGGGGAGCTGTTTTTT. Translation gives CAISEWGHLNTGELFF.

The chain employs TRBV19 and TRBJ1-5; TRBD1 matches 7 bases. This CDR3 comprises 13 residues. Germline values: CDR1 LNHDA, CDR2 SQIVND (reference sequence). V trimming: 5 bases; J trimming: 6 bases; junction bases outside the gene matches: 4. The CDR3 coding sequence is TGTGCCAGTAGTTTTCAGGGGGGTCAGCCCCAGCATTTT. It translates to CASSFQGGQPQHF.

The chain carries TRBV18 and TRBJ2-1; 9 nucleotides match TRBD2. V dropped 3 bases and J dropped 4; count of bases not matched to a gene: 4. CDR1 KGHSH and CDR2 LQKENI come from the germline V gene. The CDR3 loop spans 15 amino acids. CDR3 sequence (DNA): TGTGCCAGCTCACCCGCAGCGGGGGGTTACAATGAGCAGTTCTTC. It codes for CASSPAAGGYNEQFF. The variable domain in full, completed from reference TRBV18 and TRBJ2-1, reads NAGVMQNPRHLVRRRGQEARLRCSPMKGHSHVYWYRQLPEEGLKFMVYLQKENIIDESGMPKERFSAEFPKEGPSILRIQQVVRGDSAAYFCASSPAAGGYNEQFFGPGTRLTVL.

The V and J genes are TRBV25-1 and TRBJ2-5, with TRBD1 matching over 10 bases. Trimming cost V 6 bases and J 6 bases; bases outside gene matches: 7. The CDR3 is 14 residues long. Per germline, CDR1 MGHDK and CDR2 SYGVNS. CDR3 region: CASSIDRGRKTQYF. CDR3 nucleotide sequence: TGTGCCAGCAGCATTGACAGGGGGCGAAAGACCCAGTACTTC.

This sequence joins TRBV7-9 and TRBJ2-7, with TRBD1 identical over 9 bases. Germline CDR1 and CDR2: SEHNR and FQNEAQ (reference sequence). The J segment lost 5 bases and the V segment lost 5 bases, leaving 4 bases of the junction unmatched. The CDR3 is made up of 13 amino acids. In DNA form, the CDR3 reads TGTGCCAGCAGCCCACAGGGGGCTCACGAGCAGTACTTC. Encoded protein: CASSPQGAHEQYF.

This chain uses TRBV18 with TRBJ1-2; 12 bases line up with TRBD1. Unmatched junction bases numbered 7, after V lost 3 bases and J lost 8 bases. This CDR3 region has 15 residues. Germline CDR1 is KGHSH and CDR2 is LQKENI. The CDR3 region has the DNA TGTGCCAGCTCACCTTCCGGGACAGGGGGCCGGGGCTACACCTTC. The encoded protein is CASSPSGTGGRGYTF.

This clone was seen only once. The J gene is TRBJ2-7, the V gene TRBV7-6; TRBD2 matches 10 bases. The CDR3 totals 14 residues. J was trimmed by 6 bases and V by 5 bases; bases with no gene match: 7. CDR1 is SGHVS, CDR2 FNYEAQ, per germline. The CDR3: CASSTLAGAREQYF. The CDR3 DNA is TGTGCCAGCAGCACCCTAGCGGGGGCCCGCGAGCAGTACTTC.

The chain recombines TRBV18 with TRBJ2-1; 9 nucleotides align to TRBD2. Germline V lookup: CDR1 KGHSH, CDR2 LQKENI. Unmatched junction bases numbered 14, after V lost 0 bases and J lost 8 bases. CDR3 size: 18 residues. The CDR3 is CASSPPTSGRTFMDEQFF. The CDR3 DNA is TGTGCCAGCTCACCACCGACTAGCGGACGGACGTTCATGGATGAGCAGTTCTTC.

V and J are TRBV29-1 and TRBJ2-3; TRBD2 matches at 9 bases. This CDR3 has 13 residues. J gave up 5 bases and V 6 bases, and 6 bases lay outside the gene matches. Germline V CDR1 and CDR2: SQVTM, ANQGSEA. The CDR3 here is CSVPAGGIDTQYF. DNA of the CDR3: TGCAGCGTACCCGCGGGAGGGATAGATACGCAGTATTTT.